Presented here are 3 T cell receptor beta chains from one specimen sequenced in a study of blood T cell repertoires in COVID-19. Only in-frame clones appear in the TCRdb table, and some are missing; sequencing was by immunoSEQ multiplex PCR. The sample shows about 130,000 clones, 70% to 90% of them seen only once. Sequenced: peripheral blood. The source is a human donor in a cohort sampled during active COVID-19.

The V call is TRBV19, the J call TRBJ2-2, with 7 positions matching TRBD2. The CDR3 runs to 15 residues. Germline-derived CDR1 and CDR2 are LNHDA and SQIVND (reference sequence). Trimming cost V 3 bases and J 7 bases; bases outside gene matches: 8. The DNA for the CDR3 is TGTGCCAGTAGTATTGGGAGGGCGCGAGGCGGGGAGCTGTTTTTT. Protein product: CASSIGRARGGELFF.

The V call is TRBV3-1 (or the pseudogene TRBV3-2), the J call TRBJ1-6, with TRBD1 matching 9 bases. Trimming cost V 5 bases and J 10 bases; bases outside gene matches: 9. The CDR3 has 15 amino acids. Germline assignment: CDR1 LGHDT and CDR2 YNNKEL (reference sequence). DNA of the CDR3: TGTGCCAGCAGCATGGGGGGGACAGGGAGGTCACCCCTCCACTTT. Residues: CASSMGGTGRSPLHF.

This clone showed up just once. The chain couples TRBV5-1 to TRBJ2-2; 12 nucleotides align to TRBD1. CDR1 and CDR2 from the germline V gene are SGHRS and YFSETQ. V lost 3 bases, J lost 11 bases, and 5 bases stayed unmatched. The CDR3 length is 14 residues. CDR3 sequence (DNA): TGCGCCAGCAGCTGGGGACAGGGGGCGCGTGAGCTGTTTTTT. This encodes CASSWGQGARELFF.